This TCR beta chain was recorded in a study of T cells in Graves' hyperthyroidism and ophthalmopathy. This clonotype occurred many times. Germline CDR1 reads SGDLS; CDR2 reads YYNGEE. The CDR3 loop spans 13 amino acids. V shed 0 bases and J 6 bases; nucleotides not matched to a gene: 0. Uncontrolled infection, other autoimmune disease, pregnancy or lactation excluded patients. TCR beta CDR3 regions were amplified from RNA transcripts. The HTBI primer set was used in a first-round RT-PCR of the TCR CDR3. MiXCR, run by TCRdb on the multiplex PCR reads, gives a single entry per CDR3 protein. The table shows about 400,000 distinct CDR3 sequences, with approximately 13% occurring only once.

Sequencing was performed on blood. The chain links TRBV9 to TRBJ2-1; 7 bases are shared with TRBD1. This TCR derives from a woman between 18 and 30 years old with Graves' hyperthyroidism. CDR3 sequence reads: CASSVDRGNEQFF. CDR3 in DNA: TGTGCCAGCAGCGTAGACAGGGGCAATGAGCAGTTCTTC.